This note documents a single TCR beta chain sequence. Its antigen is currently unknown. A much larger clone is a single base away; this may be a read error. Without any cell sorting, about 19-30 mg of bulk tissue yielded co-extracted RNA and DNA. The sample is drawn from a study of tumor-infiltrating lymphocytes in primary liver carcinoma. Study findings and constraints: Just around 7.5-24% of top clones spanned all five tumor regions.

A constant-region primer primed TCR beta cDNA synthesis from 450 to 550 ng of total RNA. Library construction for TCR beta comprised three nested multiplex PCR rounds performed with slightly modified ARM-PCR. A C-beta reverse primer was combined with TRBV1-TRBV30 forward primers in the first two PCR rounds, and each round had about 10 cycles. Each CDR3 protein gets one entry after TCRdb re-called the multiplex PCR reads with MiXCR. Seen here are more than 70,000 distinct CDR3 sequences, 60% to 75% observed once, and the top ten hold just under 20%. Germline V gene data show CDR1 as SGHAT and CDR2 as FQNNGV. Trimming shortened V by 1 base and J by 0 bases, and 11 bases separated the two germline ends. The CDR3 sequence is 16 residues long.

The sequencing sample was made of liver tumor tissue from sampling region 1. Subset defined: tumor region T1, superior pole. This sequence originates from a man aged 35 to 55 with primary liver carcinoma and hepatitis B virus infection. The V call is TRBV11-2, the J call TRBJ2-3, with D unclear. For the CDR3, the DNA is TGTGCCAGCAGCTTAGGGGTAGTGACGAGCACAGATACGCAGTATTTT. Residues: CASSLGVVTSTDTQYF.